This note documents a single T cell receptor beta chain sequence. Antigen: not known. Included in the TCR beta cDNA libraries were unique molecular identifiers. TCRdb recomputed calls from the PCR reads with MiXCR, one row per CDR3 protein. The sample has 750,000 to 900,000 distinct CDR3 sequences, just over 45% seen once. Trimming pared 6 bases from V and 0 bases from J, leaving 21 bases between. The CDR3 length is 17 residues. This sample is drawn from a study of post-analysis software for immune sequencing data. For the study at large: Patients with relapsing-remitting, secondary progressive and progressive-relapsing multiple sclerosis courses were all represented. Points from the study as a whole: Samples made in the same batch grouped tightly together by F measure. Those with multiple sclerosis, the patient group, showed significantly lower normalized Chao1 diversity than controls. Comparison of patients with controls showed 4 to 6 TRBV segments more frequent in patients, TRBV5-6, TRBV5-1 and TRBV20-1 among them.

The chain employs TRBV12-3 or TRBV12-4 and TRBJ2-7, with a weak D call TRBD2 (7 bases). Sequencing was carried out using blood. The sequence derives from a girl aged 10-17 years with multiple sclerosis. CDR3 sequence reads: CASSSLMGGRSSYEQYF. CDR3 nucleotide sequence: TGTGCCAGCAGCTCATTGATGGGGGGGCGGAGCTCCTACGAGCAGTACTTC.